This TCR beta chain originates from a study of control samples from healthy donors and cancer patients. Profiling relied on immunoSEQ multiplex PCR, and the TCRdb table lists in-frame clones only, not all of them. The table has about 95,000 clones, roughly 92% seen once. After removal of 0 bases from V and 2 bases from J, the junction contained 7 bases not matched to a gene. The CDR3 is 18 residues long. Germline V lookup: CDR1 MGHRA, CDR2 YSYEKL. The chain couples TRBV4-1 to TRBJ2-4; 10 bases align to TRBD2. The TCR comes from a woman aged 30 to 39 in good health. Material: blood. In DNA form, the CDR3 reads TGCGCCAGCAGCCAAGATTTTGGGACTAGCGTTTCCAAAAACATTCAGTACTTC. Translation gives CASSQDFGTSVSKNIQYF.